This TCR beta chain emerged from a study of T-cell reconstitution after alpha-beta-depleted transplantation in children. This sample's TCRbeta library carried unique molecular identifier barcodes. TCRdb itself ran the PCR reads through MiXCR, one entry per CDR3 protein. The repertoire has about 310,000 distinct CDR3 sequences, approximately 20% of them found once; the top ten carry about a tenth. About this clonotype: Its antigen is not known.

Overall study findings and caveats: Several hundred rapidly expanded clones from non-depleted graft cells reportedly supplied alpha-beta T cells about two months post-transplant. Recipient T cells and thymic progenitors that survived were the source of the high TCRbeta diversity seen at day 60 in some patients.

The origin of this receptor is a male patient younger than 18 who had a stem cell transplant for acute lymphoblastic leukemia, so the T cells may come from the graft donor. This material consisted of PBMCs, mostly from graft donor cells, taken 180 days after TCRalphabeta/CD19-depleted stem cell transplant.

In nucleotides, the CDR3 is TGTGCCATCAGTGAAGAGCAGGTCAACAATGAGCAGTTCTTC. It yields the protein CAISEEQVNNEQFF. The genes are TRBV10-3 and TRBJ2-1; D unresolved. This CDR3 has 14 amino acids. Germline CDR1 ENHRY, CDR2 SYGVKD. V was cut by 3 bases and J by 5 bases, with 11 bases left in between.